This record concerns one T cell receptor beta chain sequence. Its antigen remains unknown. Systemic immunosuppression or autoimmune disease history was grounds to exclude patients. Trimming left V 2 bases short and J 7 bases short, with 11 bases between. The germline CDR1 and CDR2 sequences are MDHEN and SYDVKM. The CDR3 spans 14 residues. Libraries were prepared by immunoSEQ multiplex PCR; TCRdb keeps only in-frame clonotypes and omits some of them. The profile shows 74,000 or so clones, about 93% of them singletons. The data stem from a study of OX40 agonist ivuxolimab in advanced cancers. Study context: In three patients, partial responses were observed, one with hepatocellular carcinoma and two with cutaneous melanoma.

Study-level results: Low normalized T-cell clonal expansion also characterized some of the nonresponders.

This sequence was found in an adult with an advanced solid tumor such as melanoma, head and neck, liver or kidney cancer. The source was CD4+ or CD8+ T cells sorted from blood, collected in a trial of the OX40 agonist ivuxolimab. The chain recombines TRBV28 with TRBJ1-4; perhaps TRBD1 as D (6 bases). The CDR3 spells CASSLRGLGEKLFF. The CDR3 DNA is TGTGCCAGCAGTTTACGGGGGCTGGGTGAAAAACTGTTTTTT. Based on the CDR3 plus reference TRBV28 and TRBJ1-4, the full variable domain is DVKVTQSSRYLVKRTGEKVFLECVQDMDHENMFWYRQDPGLGLRLIYFSYDVKMKEKGDIPEGYSVSREKKERFSLILESASTNQTSMYLCASSLRGLGEKLFFGSGTQLSVL.